One and the same sample provided the 26 T cell receptor beta chains below, sequenced in a study of blood T cell repertoires in COVID-19. Here immunoSEQ multiplex PCR was the method, and the copy in TCRdb shows in-frame clones only, minus some. The data contain roughly 390,000 clones, more than 75% of them singletons. The sample consisted of peripheral blood. These receptors were collected from a woman aged 30 to 39 with COVID-19, enrolled during active disease.

This clone was observed a single time. In DNA form, the CDR3 reads TGTGCCAGCTCCGACAGGGGTGGCTACACCTTC. Translation gives CASSDRGGYTF. This chain joins TRBV9 and TRBJ1-2; 8 bases agree with TRBD1. J lost 7 bases, V lost 7 bases, and 3 bases had no gene match. CDR3 length: 11 residues. The germline V gene encodes CDR1 SGDLS and CDR2 YYNGEE.

This clone was counted between two and nine times. The chain uses TRBV10-3 and TRBJ2-3; D unclear. Germline V gene data show CDR1 as ENHRY and CDR2 as SYGVKD. The CDR3 is 12 residues long. The V end lost 2 bases, the J end lost 4 bases, and 4 bases lay between the germline ends. This CDR3 is CAISETADTQYF. The CDR3 coding sequence is TGTGCCATCAGTGAGACAGCAGATACGCAGTATTTT.

V usage is TRBV28 and J usage is TRBJ2-1; 10 positions match TRBD2. Trimming removed 5 bases from V and 2 bases from J; junction bases left unmatched: 3. The CDR3 has 15 residues. The germline CDR1 and CDR2 sequences are MDHEN and SYDVKM. CDR3 residues: CASSHTSGAYNEQFF. The CDR3, as DNA: TGTGCCAGCAGTCACACTAGCGGGGCCTACAATGAGCAGTTCTTC. Full variable domain (rest looked up from reference TRBV28 and TRBJ2-1): DVKVTQSSRYLVKRTGEKVFLECVQDMDHENMFWYRQDPGLGLRLIYFSYDVKMKEKGDIPEGYSVSREKKERFSLILESASTNQTSMYLCASSHTSGAYNEQFFGPGTRLTVL.

V usage is TRBV6-5 and J usage is TRBJ1-2, with D perhaps matching TRBD1 (6 bases). This CDR3 is 13 amino acids long. Germline CDR1 reads MNHEY; CDR2 reads SVGAGI. Trimming took 6 bases from V and 4 from J, leaving 12 bases between them. CDR3 DNA: TGTGCCAGCAGCAGGACAGCCCTCTATGGCTACACCTTC. Translated: CASSRTALYGYTF.

With respect to this clone: Other DNA sequences in this sample translate to the same CDR3. This rearrangement joins TRBV12-3 or TRBV12-4 to TRBJ1-6; TRBD1 aligns across 7 bases. V lost 9 bases to trimming and J lost 4 bases; unmatched junction nucleotides: 3. The CDR3 has 13 residues. Here the CDR3 reads CASSGQYNSPLHF. The CDR3 DNA is TGTGCCAGTTCGGGACAGTATAATTCACCCCTCCACTTT.

This clone was seen a single time. This chain joins TRBV6-6 and TRBJ1-2; D not certain. V was clipped by 7 bases and J by 8 bases, with 23 bases between them. CDR3 length equals 15 residues. Germline CDR1 is MNHNY and CDR2 is SVGAGI (reference sequence). CDR3 nucleotides: TGTGCCAGCACTCGGGCGACTAGGGAAGTCGGGGGCTACACCTTC. Amino acid sequence: CASTRATREVGGYTF.

In the case of this clone: At one boundary the junction diverges from the germline segment, which might be a read error. CDR3 region: CASSLRQWTNF. CDR3 DNA: TGTGCCAGCAGCTTGCGTCAGTGGACTAACTTC. The chain is built from TRBV5-5 and TRBJ1-2, with no clear D. This CDR3 has 11 amino acids. The germline gives CDR1 SGHKS, CDR2 YYEKEE (reference sequence).

V and J are TRBV6-6 and TRBJ2-5; D gene unclear. V lost 2 bases, J lost 5 bases, and 12 bases lay in between. Germline V lookup: CDR1 MNHNY, CDR2 SVGAGI (reference sequence). This CDR3 has 14 amino acids. This CDR3 reads CASSYPSGLETQYF. The CDR3 DNA follows: TGTGCCAGCAGTTACCCCAGTGGTTTGGAGACCCAGTACTTC.

This chain links TRBV5-1 with TRBJ2-1; TRBD1 agrees at 10 bases. Germline assignment: CDR1 SGHRS and CDR2 YFSETQ. Unmatched junction bases numbered 18, after V lost 2 bases and J lost 7 bases. CDR3 size: 19 residues. The CDR3 reads CASSFPPTGQGSGENEQFF. The CDR3 bases are TGCGCCAGCAGCTTCCCACCCACGGGACAGGGGTCTGGGGAGAATGAGCAGTTCTTC.

The rearrangement uses TRBV6-1 and TRBJ1-4; D gene unclear. V was shortened by 2 bases and J by 3 bases, with 13 bases between the two germline ends. Germline CDR1 MNHNS, CDR2 SASEGT. This CDR3 has 16 amino acids. CDR3 region: CASSEPVVRANEKLFF. CDR3 sequence (DNA): TGTGCCAGCAGTGAACCAGTTGTGAGGGCTAATGAAAAACTGTTTTTT.

This rearrangement joins TRBV10-3 to TRBJ2-7; TRBD1 aligns across 10 bases. Germline CDR1 and CDR2: ENHRY and SYGVKD. This CDR3 region has 18 residues. V lost 4 bases and J lost 1; bases outside the gene matches: 13. The CDR3 DNA is TGTGCCATCAGTGCGACAGGGGGCTCCCTCGAGCTATCCTACGAGCAGTACTTC. Its translation: CAISATGGSLELSYEQYF.

The chain has TRBV28 and TRBJ2-3; D not resolved. The CDR3 runs to 11 residues. The V and J ends lost 5 bases and 6 bases respectively, with 6 bases between them. CDR1 is MDHEN, CDR2 SYDVKM, per germline. The CDR3 DNA follows: TGTGCCAGCAGTCAATTGGATACGCAGTATTTT. Protein product: CASSQLDTQYF.

V is TRBV10-3 and J is TRBJ1-3; the match to TRBD1 covers 7 bases. Losses at the gene ends were 3 bases for V and 0 bases for J; bases not matched to a gene: 14. Germline assignment: CDR1 ENHRY and CDR2 SYGVKD. The CDR3 totals 19 residues. In DNA, the CDR3 is TGTGCCATCAGTGAATCTCTGGGACAGTCGGGGAGCTCTGGAAACACCATATATTTT. Translation gives CAISESLGQSGSSGNTIYF.

The chain combines TRBV27 with TRBJ2-7; 13 bases agree with TRBD2. V trimming: 2 bases; J trimming: 6 bases; junction bases outside the gene matches: 4. The germline V gene has CDR1 MNHEY and CDR2 SMNVEV (reference sequence). This CDR3 is built from 15 residues. The CDR3 is CASSLGTSGTGEQYF. CDR3 bases: TGTGCCAGCAGTTTAGGGACTAGCGGGACGGGCGAGCAGTACTTC.

The V and J genes are TRBV5-1 and TRBJ2-3, with a tentative D call TRBD2 (6 bases). Trimming stripped 1 base from V and 0 bases from J, with 15 bases between. This CDR3 is built from 17 residues. Germline V gene sequence: CDR1 SGHRS, CDR2 YFSETQ. The CDR3 spells CASSLRELATSTDTQYF. For the CDR3, the DNA is TGCGCCAGCAGCTTGAGGGAGCTAGCGACTAGCACAGATACGCAGTATTTT.

The CDR3 region has the DNA TGTGCCAGCAGTTACTGGGCAGGCCAAGATACGCAGTATTTT. Translated, it gives CASSYWAGQDTQYF. The V gene is TRBV6-2 or TRBV6-3, the J gene TRBJ2-3; D is unclear. Germline V gives CDR1 MNHEY, CDR2 SVGEGT. V shed 1 base and J shed 5 bases, with 10 bases lying between them. CDR3 length equals 14 residues.

The chain combines TRBV5-1 with TRBJ2-3, with a tentative D call TRBD1 (6 bases). Germline V gene sequence: CDR1 SGHRS, CDR2 YFSETQ. The CDR3 has 13 residues. V was clipped by 2 bases and J by 6 bases, with 10 bases between them. CDR3 in DNA: TGCGCCAGCAGCTTACAGGGAATGGATACGCAGTATTTT. This codes for CASSLQGMDTQYF.

The genes are TRBV7-6 and TRBJ2-3; tentatively, D is TRBD2 (6 bases). Germline V gene data show CDR1 as SGHVS and CDR2 as FNYEAQ. Trimming stripped 1 base from V and 5 bases from J, with 16 bases between. This CDR3 region has 16 residues. The DNA of the CDR3 is TGTGCCAGCAGCTTAGTGGTGGGAGGCGCACGAGATACGCAGTATTTT. Translated, it gives CASSLVVGGARDTQYF.

This chain links TRBV7-2 with TRBJ2-2; D is perhaps TRBD1 (6 bases). Trimming removed 3 bases from V and 5 bases from J, with 13 bases in between. Per germline, CDR1 SGHTA and CDR2 FQGNSA. The CDR3 spans 15 residues. The CDR3 protein is CASSFPAGETGELFF. The CDR3 bases are TGTGCCAGCAGCTTCCCTGCAGGGGAGACCGGGGAGCTGTTTTTT.

The genes are TRBV5-1 and TRBJ2-5; 8 nucleotides line up with TRBD1. J gave up 4 bases and V 4 bases, and 9 bases lay outside the gene matches. Germline V gives CDR1 SGHRS, CDR2 YFSETQ. The CDR3 extends over 15 amino acids. Here the CDR3 DNA reads TGCGCCAGCAGCGCCCAGGGGGCGCTTGGAGAGACCCAGTACTTC. This encodes CASSAQGALGETQYF.

The chain joins TRBV27 to TRBJ2-1, with a possible D match to TRBD2 (6 bases). CDR1 and CDR2 (germline): MNHEY, SMNVEV (reference sequence). This CDR3 spans 13 amino acids. V lost 5 bases and J 5 bases, leaving 10 bases between the germline ends. CDR3 DNA sequence: TGTGCCAGCAGTACGGGAGCAAACAATGAGCAGTTCTTC. Encoded protein: CASSTGANNEQFF.

This clone was observed once. The V and J genes are TRBV13 and TRBJ2-3; D is ambiguous. Trimming took 0 bases from V and 0 from J, leaving 4 bases between them. CDR1 is PRHDT, CDR2 FYEKMQ, per germline (reference sequence). The CDR3 spans 14 residues. CDR3 sequence reads: CASSLGTSTDTQYF. CDR3 DNA sequence: TGTGCCAGCAGCTTAGGGACTAGCACAGATACGCAGTATTTT.

The gene calls are TRBV5-1 and TRBJ2-6, with D perhaps TRBD2 (5 bases). The V end was cut by 4 bases, the J end by 0 bases, with 17 bases between. The CDR3 has 18 amino acids. Germline-derived CDR1 and CDR2 are SGHRS and YFSETQ. CDR3 protein: CASSALGDINSGANVLTF. As DNA, the CDR3 is TGCGCCAGCAGCGCCCTGGGAGACATAAACTCTGGGGCCAACGTCCTGACTTTC. The full variable domain, rest sourced from reference TRBV5-1 and TRBJ2-6, is KAGVTQTPRYLIKTRGQQVTLSCSPISGHRSVSWYQQTPGQGLQFLFEYFSETQRNKGNFPGRFSGRQFSNSRSEMNVSTLELGDSALYLCASSALGDINSGANVLTFGAGSRLTVL.

This clone occurred once. The chain carries TRBV3-1 (or the pseudogene TRBV3-2) and TRBJ2-3, with TRBD2 as a possible D gene (6 bases). This CDR3 region has 15 residues. The germline V gene has CDR1 LGHDT and CDR2 YNNKEL (reference sequence). V lost 4 bases, J lost 2 bases, and 13 bases lay in between. The CDR3 sequence is CASSRGGLPTDTQYF. CDR3 DNA: TGTGCCAGCAGCCGGGGTGGACTACCCACAGATACGCAGTATTTT.

This clone was found a few times. This chain connects TRBV18 to TRBJ1-2, with D unresolved. This CDR3 spans 14 amino acids. Trimming pared 0 bases from V and 4 bases from J, leaving 9 bases between. Germline V gene sequence: CDR1 KGHSH, CDR2 LQKENI. CDR3 region: CASSPPSQIYGYTF. As DNA, the CDR3 is TGTGCCAGCTCACCACCGTCCCAGATCTATGGCTACACCTTC.

J is TRBJ2-1 and V is TRBV5-6; D is possibly TRBD2 (6 bases). The CDR3 runs to 16 residues. Per germline, CDR1 SGHDT and CDR2 YYEEEE. Trimming removed 0 bases at V and 7 bases at J, with 17 bases between. The CDR3 region is CASSLVGDRGWNEQFF. The DNA of the CDR3 is TGTGCCAGCAGCTTGGTTGGGGACCGGGGGTGGAATGAGCAGTTCTTC.